This TCR beta chain stems from a study of blood T cell repertoires in COVID-19 (dated by TCRdb to between 2020 and 2021). With respect to the entire study: Samples from collaborators originated in the United States, Italy and Spain and spanned both the acute and convalescent phases of COVID-19. The prospective study material was composed of cDNA or gDNA derived from T cells, B-cell-depleted T cells, or PBMCs. The dataset comprised deeply sampled blood TCRbeta repertoires from subjects exposed to, actively infected with, or recovered from COVID-19. The repertoires were released in a freely available public database meant as a resource for research on the immune response to SARS-CoV-2. Samples came from the ongoing ImmuneRACE study (first 160 participants) plus 1,254 subjects from 6 global collaborators. Sample metadata almost always included a de-identified subject ID, COVID-19 status, age in years and sex. Where available, HLA class I and class II types were obtained from metadata supplied by the sample provider rather than from assay-based typing.

For this clone: Its antigen is unknown. The record has no base qualities; no much larger clone is one base away.

Whole blood was collected in K2EDTA tubes by collaborating institutions according to the institutions' own protocols. For TCRbeta analysis, collaborators shipped samples as frozen whole blood, isolated PBMCs, or DNA extracted from either of those sample types. Summary of the overall study and its limitations: The amount of clinical and demographic metadata varied by source and participant and was provided uncurated.

The immunoSEQ Assay, a bias-controlled multiplex PCR, was used to amplify TCRbeta CDR3 regions from genomic DNA. The study's processing was this. The number of nucleated cells in each sample was estimated by amplification of reference gene primers within the assay. Sequence reads were collapsed and filtered to measure the absolute abundance of every unique TCRbeta CDR3 rearrangement. For each sample, productive Simpson clonality was calculated by taking the square root of Simpson's diversity index across productive rearrangements. TCRdb took this table from immuneACCESS and kept in-frame rearrangements with V and J called. Such tables lack part of the clones; where checked against another copy, unresolved V genes explain under half of the gap, and the rest is unexplained. For V, J and clone size, that table is used; D and trimming come from the DNA. Within this sample are some 200,000 clones, with about 86% of them counted one time only. The ten largest clones represent 1.5% of the sample.

The clonotype was recovered from a man aged 18 to 29 with active or convalescent COVID-19. Source material: peripheral blood.

The CDR3 reads CASSSLRGDLQETQYF. The DNA sequence reads TGTGCCAGCAGCTCATTGCGCGGTGACCTACAAGAGACCCAGTACTTC. The rearranged segments are TRBV7-2 and TRBJ2-5, with the D gene call left open. CDR1 and CDR2 were assigned from the germline V gene as SGHTA and FQGNSA. V loses 4 bases, J loses 2 bases, and the germline ends lie 17 bases apart. From its cysteine to its phenylalanine, the CDR3 spans 16 amino acids. The entry retains the CDR3 DNA only, 48 bases that are in frame from base 1.